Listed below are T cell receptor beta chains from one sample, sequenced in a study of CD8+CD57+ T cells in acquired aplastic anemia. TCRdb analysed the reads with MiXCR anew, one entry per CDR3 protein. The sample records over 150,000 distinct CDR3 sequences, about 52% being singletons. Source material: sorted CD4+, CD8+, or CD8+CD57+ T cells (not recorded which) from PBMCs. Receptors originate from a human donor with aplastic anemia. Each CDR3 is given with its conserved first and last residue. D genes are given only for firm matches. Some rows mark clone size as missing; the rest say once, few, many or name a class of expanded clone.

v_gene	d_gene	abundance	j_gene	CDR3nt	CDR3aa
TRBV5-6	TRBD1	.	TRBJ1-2	TGTGCCAGCAGCACCTCAGGGGGCGACTATGGCTACACCTTC	CASSTSGGDYGYTF
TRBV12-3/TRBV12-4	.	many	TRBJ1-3	TGTGCCAGCAGTTTACGGATGCCAGGCTTCTCTGGAAACACCATATATTTT	CASSLRMPGFSGNTIYF
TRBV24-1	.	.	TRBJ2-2	TGTGCCACCAGTGCCAGCTTATCGAACACCGGGGAGCTGTTTTTT	CATSASLSNTGELFF
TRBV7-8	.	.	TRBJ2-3	TGTGCCAGCAGCTTAGTCGACGGGCGCACAGATACGCAGTATTTT	CASSLVDGRTDTQYF
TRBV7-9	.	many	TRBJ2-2	TGTGCCAGCGTTGCGCCTAGGAGCACCGGGGAGCTGTTTTTT	CASVAPRSTGELFF
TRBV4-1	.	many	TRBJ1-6	TGCGCCAGCAGCCAAGTACGGGGCTACAATAATTCACCCCTCCACTTT	CASSQVRGYNNSPLHF
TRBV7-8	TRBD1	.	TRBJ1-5	TGTGCCAGCACCCTTGGAACAGGGGAACAGCCCCAGCATTTT	CASTLGTGEQPQHF
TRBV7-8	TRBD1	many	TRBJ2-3	TGTGCCAGCAGCGCCCTACAGGGGAGTGCAGATACGCAGTATTTT	CASSALQGSADTQYF
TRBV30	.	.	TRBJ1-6	TGTGCCTGGGCTAGGGACCAATCACCCCTCCACTTT	CAWARDQSPLHF
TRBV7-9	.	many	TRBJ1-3	TGTGCCAGCAGCTCCCCGACCGCCTCTGGAAACACCATATATTTT	CASSSPTASGNTIYF
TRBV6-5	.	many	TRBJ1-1	TGTGCCACCCTGGGTCTGAACACTGAAGCTTTCTTT	CATLGLNTEAFF
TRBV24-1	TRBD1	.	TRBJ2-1	TGTGCCACCAGTGATTTAGGACAGGGGAAATCCTACAATGAGCAGTTCTTC	CATSDLGQGKSYNEQFF
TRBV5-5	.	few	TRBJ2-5	TGTGCCAGCTTCGCGAACCTCCAAGAGACCCAGTACTTC	CASFANLQETQYF
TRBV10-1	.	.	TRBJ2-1	TGCGCCAGCAGTGGTGTCGGGAATGAGCAGTTCTTC	CASSGVGNEQFF
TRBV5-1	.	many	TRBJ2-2	TGCGCCAGCAGCTTGGTCGGAAGAATTACCGGGGAGCTGTTTTTT	CASSLVGRITGELFF
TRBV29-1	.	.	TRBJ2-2	TGCAGCGTTGAAGCGAGGCAGGGAACGATCGGGGAGCTGTTTTTT	CSVEARQGTIGELFF
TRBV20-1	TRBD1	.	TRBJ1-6	TGCAGTGCTAGGACAGGGACAAATTCACCCCTCCACTTT	CSARTGTNSPLHF
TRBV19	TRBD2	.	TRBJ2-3	TGTGCCAGTAGTATTGGGGGGGACACAGATACGCAGTATTTT	CASSIGGDTDTQYF